The source of this T cell receptor (beta chain) is a study of a mutant IDH1 vaccine in newly diagnosed glioma. Turning to the study itself: Treated patients had a mean age of around 40 years and a sex split that was roughly 60% male and roughly 40% female. Patients arrived already treated with radiotherapy, temozolomide, or both, most having had both. Visit V12 was conducted at week 35 as the safety follow-up. Visit V13 came later, at week 47.

Time point described: week 47, end of study. Doses of 300 ug of mutant IDH1 20-mer peptide were given with topical imiquimod. TCRdb's table, derived via immunoSEQ multiplex PCR, lists solely in-frame clones and lacks some. Seen here are around 94,000 clones, about nine tenths observed once, and the top ten hold roughly 0.81%. The V and J ends lost 4 bases and 0 bases respectively, with 10 bases between them. The length of the CDR3 is 15 residues. Per germline, CDR1 MNHEY and CDR2 SVGAGI. This clone was detected only a few times. Its matching antigen is unknown. This sample also contains other DNA sequences that code for the same CDR3.

This sequence was found in a woman in her 50s with glioma. The sample in question was PBMCs, obtained from a glioma patient whose treatment included an IDH1 peptide vaccine. The chain is built from TRBV6-5 and TRBJ2-1, with D perhaps matching TRBD1 (6 bases). CDR3 DNA sequence: TGTGCCAGCAGTTTGACAGGAAGCTCCTACAATGAGCAGTTCTTC. It codes for CASSLTGSSYNEQFF.